The 17 T cell receptor beta chains given below trace back to one sample, sequenced in a study of CD8 T cells in ankylosing spondylitis (dated by TCRdb to the late 2010s). The library was made by 5' RACE. Sequenced using an Illumina HiSeq 2500. TCRdb applied fastp at Q25 and MiXCR to the public reads, then kept only in-frame beta chains. Entries are consolidated by CDR3 protein sequence, retaining the most common genes and DNA. The sample table lists 200,000 to 300,000 distinct CDR3 sequences, 20% to 30% of them with a count of one. In total, the top ten clones hold approximately 0.61% of the sample. Material for sequencing was blood, either unsorted or a sorted T cell fraction (not recorded which). The receptors stem from a male donor with ankylosing spondylitis or in good health (not recorded which).

The rearrangement joins TRBV20-1 to TRBJ2-2; TRBD2 might be the D (5 bases). This CDR3 is built from 13 residues. Per germline, CDR1 DFQATT and CDR2 SNEGSKA (reference sequence). Trimming cost V 6 bases and J 1 base, with 9 bases left between them. CDR3 DNA: TGCAGTGCCGTGAGGGAGAACACCGGGGAGCTGTTTTTT. Residues: CSAVRENTGELFF.

This chain connects TRBV20-1 to TRBJ2-1, with 8 bases aligning to TRBD2. The V and J ends lost 3 bases and 4 bases, in that order; junction bases with no gene match: 2. Germline assignment: CDR1 DFQATT and CDR2 SNEGSKA (reference sequence). The CDR3 loop spans 13 amino acids. The CDR3 nucleotides read TGCAGTGCTAGGACGGGGGGGTACAATGAGCAGTTCTTC. This gives the protein CSARTGGYNEQFF.

This clonotype occurred many times. V gene TRBV20-1 combines with J gene TRBJ1-2; D is perhaps TRBD1 (5 bases). The germline gives CDR1 DFQATT, CDR2 SNEGSKA (reference sequence). The CDR3 consists of 13 residues. V lost 2 bases and J 6 bases, leaving 13 bases between the germline ends. CDR3 sequence reads: CSARQGIGNGYTF. The CDR3 coding sequence is TGCAGTGCTAGACAGGGTATCGGGAATGGCTACACCTTC.

The V call is TRBV11-2, the J call TRBJ1-1; D is possibly TRBD1 (6 bases). The V gene's germline CDR1 is SGHAT and CDR2 FQNNGV. The V end lost 5 bases, the J end lost 0 bases, and 16 bases lay between the germline ends. The CDR3 spans 16 residues. The CDR3 loop reads CASSTDSLRMNTEAFF. As DNA, the CDR3 is TGTGCCAGCAGCACGGACAGCCTAAGGATGAACACTGAAGCTTTCTTT.

This chain connects TRBV20-1 to TRBJ2-5, with 9 bases lining up with TRBD1. There are 14 residues in the CDR3. From germline, CDR1 is DFQATT and CDR2 SNEGSKA (reference sequence). V lost 6 bases and J lost 5; bases outside the gene matches: 10. This CDR3 reads CSARTGAGRETQYF. CDR3 in DNA: TGCAGTGCAAGGACAGGGGCGGGCCGGGAGACCCAGTACTTC.

This clonotype was observed at least ten times. The CDR3 protein is CTDREETQYF. CDR3 sequence (DNA): TGCACTGACAGGGAAGAGACCCAGTACTTC. The V gene is TRBV20-1, the J gene TRBJ2-5, with 7 positions matching TRBD1. Germline V gene sequence: CDR1 DFQATT, CDR2 SNEGSKA (reference sequence). The CDR3 has 10 amino acids.

The rearrangement joins TRBV12-3 or TRBV12-4 to TRBJ1-6; D call uncertain. Trimming shortened V by 4 bases and J by 7 bases, and 11 bases separated the two germline ends. The CDR3 spans 14 residues. This chain's CDR3 is CASSWRRENSPLHF. CDR3 DNA: TGTGCCAGCAGTTGGAGGCGTGAGAATTCACCCCTCCACTTT.

V usage is TRBV20-1 and J usage is TRBJ2-5; tentatively, D is TRBD1 or TRBD2 (5 bases each). The V gene lost 5 bases and the J gene lost 2 bases, with 12 bases spanning the gap. The germline V gene has CDR1 DFQATT and CDR2 SNEGSKA (reference sequence). The CDR3 spans 13 residues. The CDR3 is CSALRDGQETQYF. CDR3 bases: TGCAGTGCTCTCCGGGACGGACAAGAGACCCAGTACTTC.

The sample holds one count of this clonotype. This chain connects TRBV15 to TRBJ2-5, with a weak D call TRBD1 (6 bases). With 0 bases removed from V and 2 bases from J, the gap between germline ends came to 7 bases. This CDR3 has 14 amino acids. Germline V CDR1 and CDR2: LNHNV, YYDKDF (reference sequence). This CDR3 is CATSRDGTQETQYF. CDR3 in DNA: TGTGCCACCAGCAGAGACGGGACACAAGAGACCCAGTACTTC.

This clonotype was picked up many times. The chain employs TRBV29-1 and TRBJ1-1, with TRBD1 as a possible D gene (6 bases). This CDR3 region has 15 residues. Germline V gene data show CDR1 as SQVTM and CDR2 as ANQGSEA. Trimming shortened V by 3 bases and J by 2 bases, and 16 bases separated the two germline ends. CDR3 coding DNA: TGCAGCGTTGAGAAAACAGGGAGGCAAAACACTGAAGCTTTCTTT. This sequence encodes CSVEKTGRQNTEAFF.

This clonotype was observed a few times. The chain has TRBV11-2 and TRBJ2-1, with D hard to call. Trimming left V 4 bases short and J 12 bases short, with 31 bases between. This CDR3 contains 18 residues. Per the germline V gene, CDR1 is SGHAT and CDR2 is FQNNGV. DNA of the CDR3: TGTGCCAGCAGCTCCCTCGACGGGTTGACCCGAGGTGGGGTGGGGCAGTTCTTC. Amino acid sequence: CASSSLDGLTRGGVGQFF.

The chain carries TRBV20-1 and TRBJ2-5; 7 bases line up with TRBD1. This CDR3 has 12 residues. V shed 6 bases, J shed 2 bases, and the junction held 3 bases outside the gene matches. The germline gives CDR1 DFQATT, CDR2 SNEGSKA (reference sequence). The CDR3 nucleotides read TGCAGTGCATACAGGGGTCAAGAGACCCAGTACTTC. Its translation: CSAYRGQETQYF.

This chain links TRBV20-1 with TRBJ1-5, with 7 bases matching TRBD1. With 5 bases clipped from V and 2 bases from J, the junction kept 3 bases outside the gene matches. The CDR3 has 13 residues. Germline CDR1 reads DFQATT; CDR2 reads SNEGSKA (reference sequence). In DNA form, the CDR3 reads TGCAGTGCTGGCAGGGGGGGCAATCAGCCCCAGCATTTT. It is translated as CSAGRGGNQPQHF.

This clonotype was detected ten times or more. The genes are TRBV20-1 and TRBJ2-2; no definite D call. Germline V gene sequence: CDR1 DFQATT, CDR2 SNEGSKA (reference sequence). The CDR3 runs 13 residues. V gave up 3 bases and J gave up 1 base, with 6 bases separating them. CDR3 residues: CSASRQNTGELFF. Written as DNA, the CDR3 is TGCAGTGCTAGCAGACAGAACACCGGGGAGCTGTTTTTT.

This clonotype was seen more than once but under ten times. The chain has TRBV18 and TRBJ2-5; D is uncertain. Trimming removed 3 bases from V and 5 bases from J, with 10 bases in between. CDR1 is KGHSH, CDR2 LQKENI, per germline. CDR3 length: 13 residues. In nucleotides, the CDR3 is TGTGCCAGCTCACCCGGACGCCAGGAGACCCAGTACTTC. It is translated as CASSPGRQETQYF. Filled out from reference TRBV18 and TRBJ2-5, the complete variable domain reads NAGVMQNPRHLVRRRGQEARLRCSPMKGHSHVYWYRQLPEEGLKFMVYLQKENIIDESGMPKERFSAEFPKEGPSILRIQQVVRGDSAAYFCASSPGRQETQYFGPGTRLLVL.

This clonotype was seen many times. V gene TRBV29-1 combines with J gene TRBJ2-7; 9 bases agree with TRBD1. There are 14 residues in the CDR3. Per the germline V gene, CDR1 is SQVTM and CDR2 is ANQGSEA. The ends lost 8 bases at V and 2 bases at J; junction bases unmatched: 10. CDR3 sequence reads: CSRDVDRGTYEQYF. CDR3 nucleotides: TGCAGCCGGGATGTGGACAGGGGAACCTACGAGCAGTACTTC.

This clonotype was detected a few times. The rearrangement links TRBV20-1 to TRBJ2-5, with a weak D call TRBD1 (5 bases). Trimming removed 3 bases from V and 5 bases from J, with 10 bases in between. Germline V gene data show CDR1 as DFQATT and CDR2 as SNEGSKA (reference sequence). This CDR3 comprises 12 residues. The CDR3 reads CSASVGVETQYF. The DNA for the CDR3 is TGCAGTGCTAGTGTAGGGGTGGAGACCCAGTACTTC.